This passage covers 27 T cell receptor beta chains from one sample sequenced in a study of lymphopenia after photon versus proton radiotherapy (dated 2019 in TCRdb). Library construction relied on the immunoSEQ multiplex PCR assay. TCRdb's version of the immuneACCESS table is confined to in-frame rearrangements and falls short of the full clone set. An unresolved V gene accounts for under half of the shortfall where checked; the remainder is of unknown origin. This sample has about 39,000 clones in its table, and 80% to 95% of those were observed once. The ten biggest clones cover about 15% of the sample. The specimen was peripheral blood, collected from a patient treated with photon-based radiotherapy. The receptors were sampled from a man aged 55 to 70 with cholangiocarcinoma.

This clone appeared once. This rearrangement joins TRBV5-4 to TRBJ2-1; tentatively, D is TRBD2 (6 bases). The germline gives CDR1 SGHNT, CDR2 YYREEE (reference sequence). The V and J ends lost 3 bases and 1 base respectively, with 11 bases between them. The CDR3 extends over 15 amino acids. The CDR3 nucleotides are TGTGCCAGCAGCTACCCCGGGACTTCCTACAATGAGCAGTTCTTC. It yields the protein CASSYPGTSYNEQFF.

This rearrangement joins TRBV29-1 to TRBJ2-7, with TRBD1 matching over 7 bases. The CDR3 consists of 14 residues. Germline trimming cut 0 bases from V and 2 bases from J; bases unmatched to any gene: 4. CDR1 is SQVTM, CDR2 ANQGSEA, per germline. Here the CDR3 reads CSVEDSGQTYEQYF. CDR3 nucleotides: TGCAGCGTTGAAGATTCGGGACAGACCTACGAGCAGTACTTC.

The chain uses TRBV10-3 and TRBJ1-2; 7 nucleotides agree with TRBD1. This CDR3 has 13 residues. J gave up 6 bases and V 1 base, and 2 bases lay outside the gene matches. Germline CDR1 reads ENHRY; CDR2 reads SYGVKD. The chain's CDR3 is CAISEFTGDGYTF. The DNA for the CDR3 is TGTGCCATCAGTGAGTTCACAGGGGATGGCTACACCTTC.

The rearrangement joins TRBV6-1 to TRBJ2-7, with 8 bases that match TRBD2. V dropped 2 bases and J dropped 2; count of bases not matched to a gene: 5. The germline V gene has CDR1 MNHNS and CDR2 SASEGT. This CDR3 has 15 amino acids. The CDR3 loop is CASSEKGLVPYEQYF. CDR3 DNA sequence: TGTGCCAGCAGTGAAAAGGGACTAGTGCCCTACGAGCAGTACTTC.

The chain joins TRBV4-2 to TRBJ1-2; D unresolved. Germline CDR1 is LGHNA and CDR2 is YNFKEQ. V shed 3 bases and J shed 4 bases, with 15 bases lying between them. The CDR3 extends over 15 amino acids. The CDR3 loop reads CASSQVQEVSYGYTF. In nucleotides, the CDR3 is TGTGCCAGCAGCCAGGTCCAGGAAGTGTCCTATGGCTACACCTTC.

This chain uses TRBV5-4 with TRBJ2-3; D is unclear. Germline V gene data show CDR1 as SGHNT and CDR2 as YYREEE (reference sequence). V lost 1 base to trimming and J lost 2 bases, with 8 bases between them. This CDR3 comprises 14 residues. CDR3 nucleotide sequence: TGTGCCAGCAGCTTGACCTACAACACAGATACGCAGTATTTT. It is translated as CASSLTYNTDTQYF.

The gene calls are TRBV7-8 and TRBJ2-1, with TRBD2 identical over 7 bases. Germline CDR1 SGHVS, CDR2 FQNEAQ. CDR3 length equals 15 residues. The V segment lost 3 bases and the J segment 9 bases; nucleotides outside the gene matches: 11. This chain's CDR3 is CASSLGQRDGGEQFF. The CDR3 nucleotides read TGTGCCAGCAGCTTGGGCCAGCGGGACGGAGGTGAGCAGTTCTTC.

The V call is TRBV7-8, the J call TRBJ1-1; no clear D. Germline lookup yields CDR1 SGHVS and CDR2 FQNEAQ. The V and J ends lost 6 bases and 4 bases respectively, with 12 bases between them. The CDR3 runs to 13 residues. The chain's CDR3 is CASRPLVTTEAFF. In DNA form, the CDR3 reads TGTGCCAGCAGACCATTAGTGACCACTGAAGCTTTCTTT.

The chain recombines TRBV27 with TRBJ2-1; the D gene could be TRBD1 or TRBD2 (5 bases each). Germline lookup yields CDR1 MNHEY and CDR2 SMNVEV (reference sequence). The CDR3 length is 14 residues. Trimming removed 4 bases at V and 6 bases at J, with 13 bases between. In DNA, the CDR3 is TGTGCCAGCAGTTATTCCGGGGCAGCCAATGAGCAGTTCTTC. Protein: CASSYSGAANEQFF.

This chain uses TRBV4-2 with TRBJ1-1; 7 bases agree with TRBD1. The V gene's germline CDR1 is LGHNA and CDR2 YNFKEQ. The ends lost 2 bases at V and 0 bases at J; junction bases unmatched: 3. This CDR3 contains 15 residues. DNA for the CDR3: TGTGCCAGCAGCCAAAGCAGGGGGATGAACACTGAAGCTTTCTTT. Translating it yields CASSQSRGMNTEAFF.

This chain joins TRBV4-2 and TRBJ2-1; 9 nucleotides agree with TRBD2. Germline V gives CDR1 LGHNA, CDR2 YNFKEQ. The V gene end was trimmed by 0 bases and the J gene end by 6 bases; junction bases not matched to a gene: 9. This CDR3 region has 17 residues. The CDR3: CASSQEEGTSGLNEQFF. The CDR3 region has the DNA TGTGCCAGCAGCCAAGAAGAAGGAACTAGCGGGCTCAATGAGCAGTTCTTC.

This clone was observed once. This chain links TRBV7-2 with TRBJ2-3; D gene unclear. The germline CDR1 and CDR2 sequences are SGHTA and FQGNSA. The CDR3 runs 13 residues. V was cut by 5 bases and J by 2 bases, with 8 bases left in between. The CDR3 sequence is CASSLQHTDTQYF. DNA of the CDR3: TGTGCCAGCAGCCTACAGCACACAGATACGCAGTATTTT.

The chain has TRBV28 and TRBJ1-1; TRBD1 matches 7 bases. The germline gives CDR1 MDHEN, CDR2 SYDVKM. The CDR3 is made up of 14 amino acids. The V and J ends lost 6 bases and 1 base, in that order; junction bases with no gene match: 5. CDR3 in DNA: TGTGCCAGCAGCCGCCGGACAGGGAACACTGAAGCTTTCTTT. Residues: CASSRRTGNTEAFF. The complete variable domain, with remaining parts taken from reference TRBV28 and TRBJ1-1, reads DVKVTQSSRYLVKRTGEKVFLECVQDMDHENMFWYRQDPGLGLRLIYFSYDVKMKEKGDIPEGYSVSREKKERFSLILESASTNQTSMYLCASSRRTGNTEAFFGQGTRLTVV.

This clone was seen once. This chain links TRBV2 with TRBJ1-2, with D unclear. V gave up 5 bases and J gave up 1 base, with 11 bases separating them. CDR1 is SNHLY and CDR2 is FYNNEI in the germline V gene. The CDR3 extends over 14 amino acids. Here the CDR3 reads CASSPGSGNYGYTF. Written as DNA, the CDR3 is TGTGCCAGCAGTCCCGGCTCTGGTAACTATGGCTACACCTTC.

The rearrangement joins TRBV5-1 to TRBJ2-7; D gene uncertain. This CDR3 comprises 12 residues. CDR1 is SGHRS, CDR2 YFSETQ, per germline. V was cut by 3 bases and J by 2 bases, with 6 bases left in between. In DNA form, the CDR3 reads TGCGCCAGCAGCTCCACAACCTACGAGCAGTACTTC. This encodes CASSSTTYEQYF.

This clone was detected once. The chain is built from TRBV9 and TRBJ1-2; D call uncertain. The CDR3 is made up of 14 amino acids. Trimming stripped 4 bases from V and 3 bases from J, with 13 bases between. Germline assignment: CDR1 SGDLS and CDR2 YYNGEE. CDR3 loop: CASSRRRRDYGYTF. CDR3 nucleotide sequence: TGTGCCAGCAGCCGTAGAAGGAGGGACTATGGCTACACCTTC.

V usage is TRBV9 and J usage is TRBJ1-1; tentative D call: TRBD1 (5 bases). V was clipped by 4 bases and J by 4 bases, with 14 bases between them. In germline, CDR1 is SGDLS, CDR2 YYNGEE. The CDR3 extends over 14 amino acids. The CDR3 nucleotides are TGTGCCAGCAGCCCGATCGGGGGGAGCACTGAAGCTTTCTTT. This encodes CASSPIGGSTEAFF.

The V and J genes are TRBV5-1 and TRBJ1-1, with 8 bases that match TRBD1. The CDR3 loop spans 14 amino acids. The germline gives CDR1 SGHRS, CDR2 YFSETQ. J lost 5 bases, V lost 4 bases, and 7 bases had no gene match. The chain's CDR3 is CASSRGQGYTEAFF. For the CDR3, the DNA is TGCGCCAGCAGCAGAGGACAGGGATATACTGAAGCTTTCTTT.

The V call is TRBV2, the J call TRBJ1-5; possibly TRBD1 for D (6 bases). Germline loops: CDR1 SNHLY, CDR2 FYNNEI. Deletions cut 5 bases from V and 0 bases from J, with 14 bases between. The CDR3 spans 16 residues. The CDR3 is CASSKDSEYSNQPQHF. CDR3 nucleotide sequence: TGTGCCAGCAGTAAGGACAGTGAATATAGCAATCAGCCCCAGCATTTT.

The chain couples TRBV14 to TRBJ2-7; 7 bases fit TRBD2. J lost 5 bases, V lost 4 bases, and 8 bases had no gene match. Germline CDR1 is SGHDN and CDR2 is FVKESK. The CDR3 extends over 14 amino acids. CDR3 sequence: CASSREGGYHEQYF. CDR3 in DNA: TGTGCCAGCAGCCGGGAGGGAGGGTACCACGAGCAGTACTTC. Full variable domain (outside the CDR3, taken from reference TRBV14 and TRBJ2-7): EAGVTQFPSHSVIEKGQTVTLRCDPISGHDNLYWYRRVMGKEIKFLLHFVKESKQDESGMPNNRFLAERTGGTYSTLKVQPAELEDSGVYFCASSREGGYHEQYFGPGTRLTVT.

The V and J genes are TRBV7-2 and TRBJ1-6; 11 nucleotides match TRBD1. The CDR3 extends over 15 amino acids. In germline, CDR1 is SGHTA, CDR2 FQGNSA. Trimming removed 5 bases from V and 7 bases from J; junction bases left unmatched: 4. The CDR3 DNA sequence: TGTGCCAGCAGCAAACGGACAGGGGGCAATTCACCCCTCCACTTT. This sequence encodes CASSKRTGGNSPLHF. Complete variable domain (other parts from reference TRBV7-2 and TRBJ1-6): GAGVSQSPSNKVTEKGKDVELRCDPISGHTALYWYRQSLGQGLEFLIYFQGNSAPDKSGLPSDRFSAERTGGSVSTLTIQRTQQEDSAVYLCASSKRTGGNSPLHFGNGTRLTVT.

The chain is built from TRBV7-3 and TRBJ2-1; 10 bases are shared with TRBD2. CDR3 length: 17 amino acids. Germline V CDR1 and CDR2: SGHTA, FQGTGA. V lost 2 bases to trimming and J lost 0 bases; unmatched junction nucleotides: 4. DNA of the CDR3: TGTGCCAGCAGCTTATACGGACTAGCGGCCTCCTACAATGAGCAGTTCTTC. Residues: CASSLYGLAASYNEQFF.

This chain connects TRBV29-1 to TRBJ2-1; 11 bases line up with TRBD2. The CDR3 totals 16 residues. Germline values: CDR1 SQVTM, CDR2 ANQGSEA. V lost 3 bases, J lost 0 bases, and 4 bases stayed unmatched. The DNA of the CDR3 is TGCAGCGTTGAGCAGGGACTAGCGGACTCCTACAATGAGCAGTTCTTC. This translates into CSVEQGLADSYNEQFF.

This chain links TRBV6-5 with TRBJ2-1, with 13 bases fitting TRBD2. Germline lookup yields CDR1 MNHEY and CDR2 SVGAGI. V lost 6 bases to trimming and J lost 8 bases; unmatched junction nucleotides: 7. This CDR3 is 15 amino acids long. CDR3 nucleotides: TGTGCCAGCAGCCGCGGGACTAGCGGGGTGCATGAGCAGTTCTTC. Its translation: CASSRGTSGVHEQFF.

The chain employs TRBV10-3 and TRBJ1-5, with D uncertain. Germline V gives CDR1 ENHRY, CDR2 SYGVKD. The CDR3 length is 15 residues. The V end was cut by 7 bases, the J end by 3 bases, with 16 bases between. This CDR3 is CAIKSGAGPNQPQHF. In DNA, the CDR3 is TGTGCCATCAAATCAGGTGCCGGCCCCAATCAGCCCCAGCATTTT.

V is TRBV5-1 and J is TRBJ2-7, with a tentative D call TRBD1 (6 bases). Germline V gene lookup returns CDR1 SGHRS and CDR2 YFSETQ. This CDR3 spans 15 amino acids. V was cut by 0 bases and J by 2 bases, with 12 bases left in between. DNA for the CDR3: TGCGCCAGCAGCTTGGGGACAGCCCCTACCTACGAGCAGTACTTC. Its protein is CASSLGTAPTYEQYF.

The chain is built from TRBV15 and TRBJ1-1; D not resolved. V was clipped by 5 bases and J by 0 bases, with 7 bases between them. The CDR3 length is 13 residues. Germline-derived CDR1 and CDR2 are LNHNV and YYDKDF (reference sequence). CDR3 loop: CATSASMNTEAFF. The CDR3, as DNA: TGTGCCACCAGCGCCAGTATGAACACTGAAGCTTTCTTT.